This TCR beta chain emerged from a study of OX40 agonist ivuxolimab in advanced cancers. About the study: The diagnoses of dose-escalation patients were hepatocellular carcinoma, melanoma, renal cell or head and neck cancer. Mean age around 60 years, range about 20 to 79; approximately 83% male. Study outcomes and limitations: Blood T cells, both CD4+ and CD8+, expanded clonally by week 6 at 0.1 to 3.0 mg/kg.

As regards this clone: Its target is unknown.

Sequencing was performed with immunoSEQ multiplex PCR; in TCRdb, only in-frame clones are kept and a portion is missing. This table has 70,000 or so clones, approximately 80% appearing once. V gave up 1 base and J gave up 5 bases; unmatched junction bases: 2. Germline CDR1 and CDR2: MNHNS and SASEGT. CDR3 length: 14 amino acids. The V gene is TRBV6-1, the J gene TRBJ1-1, with 9 bases that match TRBD1. Material: CD4+ or CD8+ T cells sorted from blood, obtained in a trial of the OX40 agonist ivuxolimab. The source of this sequence is an adult with an advanced solid tumor such as melanoma, head and neck, liver or kidney cancer. The DNA for the CDR3 is TGTGCCAGCAGTGAAGGGACAGGGGAGACTGAAGCTTTCTTT. Amino acids: CASSEGTGETEAFF.